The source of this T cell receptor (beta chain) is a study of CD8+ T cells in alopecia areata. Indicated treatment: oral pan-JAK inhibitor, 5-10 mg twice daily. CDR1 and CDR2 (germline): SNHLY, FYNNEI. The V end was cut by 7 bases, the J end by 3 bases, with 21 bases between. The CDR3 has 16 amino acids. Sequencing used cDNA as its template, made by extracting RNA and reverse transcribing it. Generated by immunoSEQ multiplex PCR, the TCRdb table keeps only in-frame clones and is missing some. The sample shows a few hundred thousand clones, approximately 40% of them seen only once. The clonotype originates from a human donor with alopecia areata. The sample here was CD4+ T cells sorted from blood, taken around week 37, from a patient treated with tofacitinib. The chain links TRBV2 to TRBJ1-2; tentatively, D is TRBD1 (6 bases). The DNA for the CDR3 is TGTGCCAGCACCCCACCTCGGGGGGCAGCGGACTATGGCTACACCTTC. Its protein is CASTPPRGAADYGYTF.